One and the same sample provided the 22 T cell receptor beta chains below, sequenced in a study of cytomegalovirus exposure and HLA in healthy donors. Use of 60 Vbeta and 13 Jbeta primers characterized the PCR. The method was immunoSEQ multiplex PCR; TCRdb's version includes in-frame clones alone and lacks a portion of them. The table lists 100,000 or so clones, more than 55% of them singletons. Sample: PBMCs. Every receptor here comes from a woman between 25 and 40 years old in good health and CMV-seropositive.

V usage is TRBV9 and J usage is TRBJ2-1; D is unresolved. Germline CDR1 SGDLS, CDR2 YYNGEE. The V end lost 3 bases, the J end lost 7 bases, and 11 bases lay between the germline ends. This CDR3 is built from 13 residues. The CDR3 protein is CASSEPQVNEQFF. The DNA of the CDR3 is TGTGCCAGCAGCGAGCCTCAGGTTAATGAGCAGTTCTTC.

The chain is built from TRBV19 and TRBJ1-1; TRBD1 agrees at 8 bases. Germline CDR1 is LNHDA and CDR2 is SQIVND (reference sequence). This CDR3 is 18 amino acids long. With 3 bases clipped from V and 3 bases from J, the junction kept 15 bases outside the gene matches. CDR3 coding DNA: TGTGCCAGTAGTATGTCCGGACAGGGTTTTTTAAAGGACACTGAAGCTTTCTTT. Protein: CASSMSGQGFLKDTEAFF.

Only a few counts were recorded for this clone. J is TRBJ1-2 and V is TRBV5-5; 7 nucleotides match TRBD1. Germline loops: CDR1 SGHKS, CDR2 YYEKEE (reference sequence). V gave up 0 bases and J gave up 1 base; unmatched junction bases: 0. The CDR3 spans 14 residues. Here the CDR3 DNA reads TGTGCCAGCAGCTTGGACAGGGGTAACTATGGCTACACCTTC. Its protein product is CASSLDRGNYGYTF.

This clone was recorded once. The rearrangement joins TRBV7-2 to TRBJ1-6; D is perhaps TRBD1 (5 bases). Per germline, CDR1 SGHTA and CDR2 FQGNSA. V lost 1 base, J lost 8 bases, and 9 bases lay in between. This CDR3 region has 14 residues. CDR3 residues: CASSLGQGYSPLHF. CDR3 DNA sequence: TGTGCCAGCAGCTTAGGCCAGGGATATTCACCCCTCCACTTT.

V usage is TRBV7-2 and J usage is TRBJ2-1; D is perhaps TRBD2 (6 bases). Trimming took off 4 bases at V and 12 bases at J, with 7 bases between the two ends. Germline V gene lookup returns CDR1 SGHTA and CDR2 FQGNSA. The CDR3 totals 10 residues. In DNA form, the CDR3 reads TGTGCCAGCAGCTACGGGAGGCAGTTCTTC. Its protein is CASSYGRQFF.

DNA for the CDR3: TGTGCCAGCAGCTTAGTTTTCGGACAGCCATCTAACTATGGCTACACCTTC. It codes for CASSLVFGQPSNYGYTF. The chain employs TRBV7-2 and TRBJ1-2, with D possibly TRBD1 on 6 matching bases. The CDR3 sequence is 17 residues long. Trimming cost V 1 base and J 0 bases, with 15 bases left between them. Germline V lookup: CDR1 SGHTA, CDR2 FQGNSA.

The rearrangement links TRBV27 to TRBJ2-3, with D perhaps matching TRBD1 (6 bases). Trimming pared 3 bases from V and 11 bases from J, leaving 18 bases between. The CDR3 extends over 14 amino acids. CDR1 MNHEY and CDR2 SMNVEV come from the germline V gene (reference sequence). CDR3 in DNA: TGTGCCAGCAGTTTCCGGACAGAGGGACGGGGGCAGTATTTT. It yields the protein CASSFRTEGRGQYF.

The rearrangement uses TRBV10-1 and TRBJ2-3, with D possibly TRBD2 on 7 matching bases. Germline V CDR1 and CDR2: WNHNN, SYGVQD (reference sequence). This CDR3 has 15 amino acids. V lost 5 bases to trimming and J lost 4 bases, with 16 bases between them. CDR3 protein: CASSRDGGRADTQYF. The CDR3 coding sequence is TGCGCCAGCAGTCGAGACGGGGGGCGCGCAGATACGCAGTATTTT.

This clone was counted only a few times. The V gene is TRBV6-1, the J gene TRBJ2-3; no firm D call. CDR1 and CDR2 (germline): MNHNS, SASEGT. The CDR3 consists of 11 residues. V lost 6 bases and J lost 5, with 6 bases in between. The CDR3 DNA is TGTGCCAGCAGGCGGCAAGATACGCAGTATTTT. Its protein is CASRRQDTQYF.

This rearrangement joins TRBV28 to TRBJ2-4, with D possibly matching TRBD2 (6 bases). V lost 7 bases and J lost 6, with 16 bases in between. Looked up from germline, CDR1 is MDHEN and CDR2 is SYDVKM. The CDR3 loop spans 14 amino acids. The CDR3 DNA reads TGTGCCAGCACCCTAAGGAGGGGCAGAAACATTCAGTACTTC. Translation: CASTLRRGRNIQYF. Variable domain in full (rest from reference TRBV28 and TRBJ2-4): DVKVTQSSRYLVKRTGEKVFLECVQDMDHENMFWYRQDPGLGLRLIYFSYDVKMKEKGDIPEGYSVSREKKERFSLILESASTNQTSMYLCASTLRRGRNIQYFGAGTRLSVL.

V usage is TRBV28 and J usage is TRBJ2-5; 8 bases line up with TRBD1. The CDR3 is 13 amino acids. Germline V lookup: CDR1 MDHEN, CDR2 SYDVKM. V was clipped by 11 bases and J by 2 bases; unmatched bases: 7. This CDR3 reads CAGRTGPQETQYF. The CDR3 coding sequence is TGTGCCGGACGGACAGGGCCTCAAGAGACCCAGTACTTC.

The chain has TRBV28 and TRBJ2-3, with D perhaps matching TRBD1 (6 bases). Germline loops: CDR1 MDHEN, CDR2 SYDVKM. Trimming pared 1 base from V and 1 base from J, leaving 12 bases between. The CDR3 has 16 residues. The CDR3 spells CASSLYVAGGTDTQYF. CDR3 nucleotides: TGTGCCAGCAGTTTATACGTGGCAGGGGGCACAGATACGCAGTATTTT.

CDR3 DNA sequence: TGCGCCAGCAGCCGTGGACAGGATAGAGAAAAACTGTTTTTT. It codes for CASSRGQDREKLFF. This chain connects TRBV5-1 to TRBJ1-4; TRBD1 matches 7 bases. The CDR3 runs 14 residues. V was clipped by 4 bases and J by 8 bases; unmatched bases: 8. CDR1 is SGHRS, CDR2 YFSETQ, per germline.

The chain uses TRBV27 and TRBJ2-2; the D is unclear. V dropped 7 bases and J dropped 0 bases, with 3 bases sitting between them. Germline CDR1 is MNHEY and CDR2 is SMNVEV (reference sequence). The CDR3 runs 12 residues. CDR3 DNA: TGTGCCAGCATAACGAACACCGGGGAGCTGTTTTTT. Translated: CASITNTGELFF.

This rearrangement joins TRBV7-6 to TRBJ2-1, with TRBD2 as a possible D gene (5 bases). Germline CDR1 and CDR2: SGHVS and FNYEAQ. Trimming stripped 3 bases from V and 8 bases from J, with 5 bases between. The CDR3 length is 11 residues. As DNA, the CDR3 is TGTGCCAGCAGCTTTAGCGATGAGCAGTTCTTC. Translation: CASSFSDEQFF.

The chain recombines TRBV20-1 with TRBJ1-1, with D uncertain. CDR1 is DFQATT and CDR2 is SNEGSKA in the germline V gene (reference sequence). This CDR3 comprises 10 residues. In DNA form, the CDR3 reads TGCAGGACCGGGGTCCCTGAAGCTTTCTTT. Its translation: CRTGVPEAFF.

This chain links TRBV18 with TRBJ1-1; no definite D call. Per the germline V gene, CDR1 is KGHSH and CDR2 is LQKENI. The CDR3 runs to 14 residues. Trimming stripped 4 bases from V and 5 bases from J, with 14 bases between. The CDR3 DNA reads TGTGCCAGCTCACAAGGGCGTGGAGGGACTGAAGCTTTCTTT. Residues: CASSQGRGGTEAFF. The full variable domain, with the rest looked up from reference TRBV18 and TRBJ1-1, is NAGVMQNPRHLVRRRGQEARLRCSPMKGHSHVYWYRQLPEEGLKFMVYLQKENIIDESGMPKERFSAEFPKEGPSILRIQQVVRGDSAAYFCASSQGRGGTEAFFGQGTRLTVV.

Comment on this clone: One end of the junction is discordant with germline, which a read error may explain. The rearrangement joins TRBV2 to TRBJ1-2; D is ambiguous. CDR3 length: 13 residues. The germline gives CDR1 SNHLY, CDR2 FYNNEI. The CDR3 loop is CASSVEGGYGYTF. CDR3 nucleotides: TGTGCTAGCAGTGTGGAGGGAGGGTATGGCTACACCTTC. Full variable domain (rest looked up from reference TRBV2 and TRBJ1-2): EPEVTQTPSHQVTQMGQEVILRCVPISNHLYFYWYRQILGQKVEFLVSFYNNEISEKSEIFDDQFSVERPDGSNFTLKIRSTKLEDSAMYFCASSVEGGYGYTFGSGTRLTVV.

The gene calls are TRBV27 and TRBJ1-1; the D gene is possibly TRBD1 (5 bases). V lost 5 bases, J lost 12 bases, and 19 bases lay in between. CDR1 MNHEY and CDR2 SMNVEV come from the germline V gene (reference sequence). This CDR3 region has 13 residues. For the CDR3, the DNA is TGTGCCAGCAGTAGGACAACGGGCTTGGGGTCTTTCTTT. Translated: CASSRTTGLGSFF.

The rearrangement links TRBV5-1 to TRBJ2-3, with 10 positions matching TRBD1. V dropped 0 bases and J dropped 1; count of bases not matched to a gene: 2. CDR1 and CDR2 from the germline V gene are SGHRS and YFSETQ. There are 16 residues in the CDR3. CDR3 nucleotides: TGCGCCAGCAGCTTGGAAGGGACAGGGGGCACAGATACGCAGTATTTT. Translation: CASSLEGTGGTDTQYF.

The rearrangement joins TRBV5-1 to TRBJ2-5; D may be TRBD1 (5 bases). This CDR3 spans 15 amino acids. Germline CDR1 SGHRS, CDR2 YFSETQ. The V gene lost 2 bases and the J gene lost 3 bases, with 14 bases spanning the gap. In DNA form, the CDR3 reads TGCGCCAGCAGCTTCGGGTCGGGCAGGGAAGAGACCCAGTACTTC. Its protein is CASSFGSGREETQYF.

This clone has a handful of counts. The rearrangement joins TRBV7-9 to TRBJ1-6, with 8 positions matching TRBD1. V lost 5 bases, J lost 7 bases, and 7 bases stayed unmatched. The V gene's germline CDR1 is SEHNR and CDR2 FQNEAQ (reference sequence). This CDR3 is built from 15 residues. CDR3 loop: CASSPSGTGNSPLHF. DNA for the CDR3: TGTGCCAGCAGCCCATCCGGGACAGGCAATTCACCCCTCCACTTT.